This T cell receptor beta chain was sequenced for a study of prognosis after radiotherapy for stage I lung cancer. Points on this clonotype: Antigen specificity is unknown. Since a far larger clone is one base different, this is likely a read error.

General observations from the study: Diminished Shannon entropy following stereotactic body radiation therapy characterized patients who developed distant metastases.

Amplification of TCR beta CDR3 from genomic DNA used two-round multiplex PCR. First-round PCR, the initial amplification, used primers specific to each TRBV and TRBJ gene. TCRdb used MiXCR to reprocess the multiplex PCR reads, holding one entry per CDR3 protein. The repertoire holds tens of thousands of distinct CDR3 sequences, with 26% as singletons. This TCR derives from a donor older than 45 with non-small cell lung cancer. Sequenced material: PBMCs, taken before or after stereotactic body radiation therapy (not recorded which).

The CDR3 DNA follows: TGTGCCAGCAGAACAAACACGGATACGCAGTATTTT. It encodes CASRTNTDTQYF. The V call is TRBV7-2, the J call TRBJ2-3; D gene uncertain. The CDR3 has 12 amino acids. The V gene's germline CDR1 is SGHTA and CDR2 FQGNSA. V was trimmed by 6 bases and J by 6 bases, leaving 10 bases between them.